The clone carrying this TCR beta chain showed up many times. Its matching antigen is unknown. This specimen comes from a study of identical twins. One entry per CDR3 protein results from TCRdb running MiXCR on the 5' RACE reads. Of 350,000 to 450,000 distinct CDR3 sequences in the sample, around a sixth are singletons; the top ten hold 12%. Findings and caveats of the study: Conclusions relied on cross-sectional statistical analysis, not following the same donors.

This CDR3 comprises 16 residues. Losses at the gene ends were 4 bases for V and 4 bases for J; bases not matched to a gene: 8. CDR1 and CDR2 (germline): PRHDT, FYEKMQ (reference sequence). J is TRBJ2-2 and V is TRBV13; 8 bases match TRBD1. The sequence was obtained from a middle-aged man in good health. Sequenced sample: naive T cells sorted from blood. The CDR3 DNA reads TGTGCCAGCAGCTCCCAGGGGGCCCGTGGCACCGGGGAGCTGTTTTTT. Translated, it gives CASSSQGARGTGELFF.